The rows below give T cell receptor beta chains drawn from one sample of a study of tumor and adjacent non-tumor tissue in lung cancer. Using its own MiXCR run on the multiplex PCR reads, TCRdb lists one record per CDR3 protein. The table includes approximately 76,000 distinct CDR3 sequences, 55% to 70% detected once. The sequenced sample was lung tumor tissue. All receptors derive from a woman in her 70s with non-small cell lung cancer. Each CDR3 is given with its conserved first and last residue. Each record gives: D gene, clone size, J gene, V gene, CDR3 protein, CDR3 DNA. The D gene is left open where the match is weak. Clone size is shown for a subset of rows, as once, few, many or a class of expanded clone.

>TRBD1|-|TRBJ2-7|TRBV20-1
CSARDLTGGLYEQYF
TGCAGTGCTAGAGATTTAACAGGGGGCCTCTACGAGCAGTACTTT
>-|-|TRBJ2-1|TRBV6-2/TRBV6-3
CTNSTRRDVNEQFF
TGTACCAACAGCACACGGAGAGACGTAAATGAGCAGTTCTTC
>-|few|TRBJ1-2|TRBV15
CATSRDGHNYGYTF
TGTGCCACCAGCAGAGATGGACATAACTATGGCTACACCTTC
>TRBD2|-|TRBJ2-1|TRBV6-2/TRBV6-3
CASGPESRVAGAGQFF
TGTGCCAGCGGCCCCGAATCTCGGGTAGCGGGAGCCGGGCAGTTCTTC
>-|-|TRBJ2-1|TRBV20-1
CGELSGPELNVQFF
TGCGGTGAGCTCAGCGGACCCGAACTCAATGTGCAGTTCTTC
>-|-|TRBJ2-5|TRBV10-3
CAISTQGEETQNF
TGTGCCATCAGCACACAGGGAGAAGAGACCCAGAACTTC
>-|once|TRBJ2-7|TRBV29-1
CSVIKGGGYEQYF
TGCAGCGTGATCAAGGGGGGAGGGTACGAGCAGTATTTC
>TRBD2|-|TRBJ2-3|TRBV6-6
CVSSYTSGITDTQYF
TGTGTCAGCAGTTACACAAGCGGGATCACGGATACGCAGTATTTT
>TRBD2|many|TRBJ2-7|TRBV29-1
CSVEPGLAGRYEQYF
TGCAGCGTTGAGCCGGGACTAGCGGGAAGGTACGAGCAGTACTTC
>-|-|TRBJ2-5|TRBV5-4
CASSLEEIPHETQYF
TGTGCAAGCAGCTTGGAGGAGATACCACATGAGACCCAGTACTTC
>TRBD2|-|TRBJ2-1|TRBV6-1
CARRPSTSGRSEQFF
TGTGCCAGAAGACCATCGACTAGCGGGAGAAGTGAGCAGTTCTTC
>TRBD1|-|TRBJ2-7|TRBV12-3/TRBV12-4
CVSRNTGTGDYEQYF
TGTGTCAGTAGGAACACCGGGACAGGGGATTACGAGCAGTACTTC
>-|many|TRBJ2-1|TRBV11-2
CASSQSPEGRREQFF
TGTGCCAGCAGCCAATCGCCGGAGGGCCGGCGTGAGCAGTTCTTC